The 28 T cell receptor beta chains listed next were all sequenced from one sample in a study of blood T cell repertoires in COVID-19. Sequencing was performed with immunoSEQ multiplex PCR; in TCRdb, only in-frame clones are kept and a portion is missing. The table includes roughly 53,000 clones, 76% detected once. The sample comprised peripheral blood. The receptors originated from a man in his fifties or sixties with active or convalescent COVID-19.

As DNA, the CDR3 is TGTGCCAGCAGCTTAGAAACAACGACCGGGGAGCTGTTTTTT. This gives the protein CASSLETTTGELFF. This chain links TRBV7-3 with TRBJ2-2; D remains unclear. This CDR3 contains 14 residues. CDR1 and CDR2 (germline): SGHTA, FQGTGA. V gave up 2 bases and J gave up 5 bases, with 9 bases separating them.

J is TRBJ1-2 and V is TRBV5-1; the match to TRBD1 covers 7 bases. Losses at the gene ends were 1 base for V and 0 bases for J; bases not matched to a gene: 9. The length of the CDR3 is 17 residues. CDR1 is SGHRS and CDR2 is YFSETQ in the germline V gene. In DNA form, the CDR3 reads TGCGCCAGCAGCTTGTGGGTAGCGACAGGGACTAACTATGGCTACACCTTC. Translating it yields CASSLWVATGTNYGYTF.

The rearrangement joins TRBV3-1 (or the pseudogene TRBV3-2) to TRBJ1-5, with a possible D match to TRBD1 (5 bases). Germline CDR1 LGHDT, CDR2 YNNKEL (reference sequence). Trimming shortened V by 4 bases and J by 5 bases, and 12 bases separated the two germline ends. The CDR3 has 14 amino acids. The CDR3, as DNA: TGTGCCAGCAGCCCCGGAAGGGGCGATCAGCCCCAGCATTTT. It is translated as CASSPGRGDQPQHF.

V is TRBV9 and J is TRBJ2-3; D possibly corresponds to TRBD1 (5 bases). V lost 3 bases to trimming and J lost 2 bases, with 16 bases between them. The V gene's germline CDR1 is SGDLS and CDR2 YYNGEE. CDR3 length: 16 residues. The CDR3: CASSAGQNYLTDTQYF. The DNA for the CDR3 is TGTGCCAGCAGCGCCGGACAAAATTATCTCACAGATACGCAGTATTTT.

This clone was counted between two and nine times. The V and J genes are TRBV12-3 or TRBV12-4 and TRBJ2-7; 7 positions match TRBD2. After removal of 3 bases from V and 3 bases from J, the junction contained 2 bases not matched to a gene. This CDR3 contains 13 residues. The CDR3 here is CASSLRGSYEQYF. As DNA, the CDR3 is TGTGCCAGCAGTTTGCGGGGGAGCTACGAGCAGTACTTC.

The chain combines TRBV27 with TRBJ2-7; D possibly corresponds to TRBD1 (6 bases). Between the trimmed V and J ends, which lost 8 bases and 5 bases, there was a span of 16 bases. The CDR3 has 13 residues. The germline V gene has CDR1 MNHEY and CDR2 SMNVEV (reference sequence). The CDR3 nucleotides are TGTGCCAGCTCCACAGGGTTGGTCCACGAGCAGTACTTC. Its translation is CASSTGLVHEQYF.

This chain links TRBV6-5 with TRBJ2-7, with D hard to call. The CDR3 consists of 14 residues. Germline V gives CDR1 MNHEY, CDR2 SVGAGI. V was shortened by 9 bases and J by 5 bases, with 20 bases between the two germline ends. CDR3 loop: CASKPESRTHEQYF. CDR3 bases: TGTGCCAGTAAACCCGAATCCAGAACCCACGAGCAGTACTTC.

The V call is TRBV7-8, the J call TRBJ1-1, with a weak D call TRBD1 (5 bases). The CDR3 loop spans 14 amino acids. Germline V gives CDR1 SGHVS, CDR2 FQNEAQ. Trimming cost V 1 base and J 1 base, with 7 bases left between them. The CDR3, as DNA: TGTGCCAGCAGCTTAGGGACACAGAACACTGAAGCTTTCTTT. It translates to CASSLGTQNTEAFF.

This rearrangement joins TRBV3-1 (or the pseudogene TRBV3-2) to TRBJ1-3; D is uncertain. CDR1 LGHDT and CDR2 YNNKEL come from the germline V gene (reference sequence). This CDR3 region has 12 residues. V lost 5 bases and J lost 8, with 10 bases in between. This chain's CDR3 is CASSSYVDTIYF. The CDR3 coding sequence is TGTGCCAGCAGCTCCTACGTGGACACCATATATTTT.

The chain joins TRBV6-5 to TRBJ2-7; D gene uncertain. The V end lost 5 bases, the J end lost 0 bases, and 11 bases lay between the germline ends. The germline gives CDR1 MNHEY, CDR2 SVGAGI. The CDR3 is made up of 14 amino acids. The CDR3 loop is CASSPYTNSYEQYF. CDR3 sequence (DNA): TGTGCCAGCAGTCCATATACAAACTCCTACGAGCAGTACTTC.

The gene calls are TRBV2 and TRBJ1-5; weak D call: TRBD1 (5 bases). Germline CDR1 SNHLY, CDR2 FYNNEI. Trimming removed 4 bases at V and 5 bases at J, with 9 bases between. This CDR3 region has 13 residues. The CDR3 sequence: CASSGQGDQPQHF. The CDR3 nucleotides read TGTGCCAGCAGTGGGCAGGGTGATCAGCCCCAGCATTTT.

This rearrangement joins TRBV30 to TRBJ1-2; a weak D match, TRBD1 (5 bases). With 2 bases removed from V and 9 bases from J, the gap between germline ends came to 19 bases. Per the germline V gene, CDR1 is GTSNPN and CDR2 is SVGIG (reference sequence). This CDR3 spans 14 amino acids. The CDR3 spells CAWSLGAVSRSYTF. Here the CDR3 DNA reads TGTGCCTGGAGTTTAGGGGCCGTGAGTAGAAGCTACACCTTC. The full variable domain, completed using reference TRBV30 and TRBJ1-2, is SQTIHQWPATLVQPVGSPLSLECTVEGTSNPNLYWYRQAAGRGLQLLFYSVGIGQISSEVPQNLSASRPQDRQFILSSKKLLLSDSGFYLCAWSLGAVSRSYTFGSGTRLTVV.

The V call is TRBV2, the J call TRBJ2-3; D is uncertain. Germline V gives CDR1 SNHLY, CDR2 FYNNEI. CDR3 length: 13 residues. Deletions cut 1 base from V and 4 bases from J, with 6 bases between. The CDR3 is CASSEGRADTQYF. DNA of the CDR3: TGTGCCAGCAGTGAAGGTAGAGCAGATACGCAGTATTTT.

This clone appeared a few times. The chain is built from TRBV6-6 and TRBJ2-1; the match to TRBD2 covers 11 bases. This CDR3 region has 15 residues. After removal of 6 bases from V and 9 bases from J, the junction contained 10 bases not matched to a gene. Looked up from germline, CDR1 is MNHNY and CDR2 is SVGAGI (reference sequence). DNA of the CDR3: TGTGCCAGCAGGCCGGGACTAGCGGTTTCGGGTGAGCAGTTCTTC. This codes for CASRPGLAVSGEQFF.

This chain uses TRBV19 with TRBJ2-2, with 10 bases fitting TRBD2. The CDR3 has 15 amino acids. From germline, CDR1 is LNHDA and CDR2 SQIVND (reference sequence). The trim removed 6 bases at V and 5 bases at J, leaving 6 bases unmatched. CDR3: CASRVLAGITGELFF. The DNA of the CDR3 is TGTGCCAGTAGGGTACTAGCGGGAATTACCGGGGAGCTGTTTTTT. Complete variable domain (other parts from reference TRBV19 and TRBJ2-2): DGGITQSPKYLFRKEGQNVTLSCEQNLNHDAMYWYRQDPGQGLRLIYYSQIVNDFQKGDIAEGYSVSREKKESFPLTVTSAQKNPTAFYLCASRVLAGITGELFFGEGSRLTVL.

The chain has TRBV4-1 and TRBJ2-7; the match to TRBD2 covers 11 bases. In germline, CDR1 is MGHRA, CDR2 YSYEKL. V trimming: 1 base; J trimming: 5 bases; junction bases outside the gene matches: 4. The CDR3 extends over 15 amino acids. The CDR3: CASSQVIAGGHEQYF. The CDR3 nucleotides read TGCGCCAGCAGCCAAGTCATAGCGGGAGGGCACGAGCAGTACTTC.

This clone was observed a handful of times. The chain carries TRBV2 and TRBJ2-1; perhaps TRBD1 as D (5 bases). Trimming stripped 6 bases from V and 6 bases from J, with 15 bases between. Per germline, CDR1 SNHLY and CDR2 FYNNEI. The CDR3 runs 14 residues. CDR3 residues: CASRESEGANEQFF. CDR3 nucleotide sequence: TGTGCCAGCAGAGAGTCGGAAGGGGCCAATGAGCAGTTCTTC.

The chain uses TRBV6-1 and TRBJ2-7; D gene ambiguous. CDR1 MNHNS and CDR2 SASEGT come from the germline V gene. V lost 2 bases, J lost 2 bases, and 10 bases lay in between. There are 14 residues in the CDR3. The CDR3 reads CASSESSVPYEQYF. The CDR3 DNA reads TGTGCCAGCAGTGAATCCAGCGTCCCCTACGAGCAGTACTTC.

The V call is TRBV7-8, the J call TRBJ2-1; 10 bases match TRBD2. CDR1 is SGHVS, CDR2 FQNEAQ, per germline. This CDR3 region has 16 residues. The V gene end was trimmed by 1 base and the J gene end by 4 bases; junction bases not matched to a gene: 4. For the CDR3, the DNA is TGTGCCAGCAGCTTAGTCGAGCGGGGGGGTTACAATGAGCAGTTCTTC. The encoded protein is CASSLVERGGYNEQFF.

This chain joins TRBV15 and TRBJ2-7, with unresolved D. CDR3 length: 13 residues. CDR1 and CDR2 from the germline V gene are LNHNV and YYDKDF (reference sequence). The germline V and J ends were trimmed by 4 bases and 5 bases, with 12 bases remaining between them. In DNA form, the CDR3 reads TGTGCCACCAGCATGGTTCGGGTGGACGAGCAGTACTTC. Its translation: CATSMVRVDEQYF.

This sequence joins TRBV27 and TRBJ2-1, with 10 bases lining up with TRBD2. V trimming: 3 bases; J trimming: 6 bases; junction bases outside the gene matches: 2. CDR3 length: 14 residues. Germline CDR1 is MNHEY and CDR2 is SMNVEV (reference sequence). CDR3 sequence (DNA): TGTGCCAGCAGTTTTTCTAGCGGGGGCAATGAGCAGTTCTTC. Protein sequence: CASSFSSGGNEQFF.

The CDR3 protein is CASSITGMGGYTF. In DNA form, the CDR3 reads TGTGCCAGCAGCATAACAGGGATGGGCGGCTACACCTTC. The chain carries TRBV5-4 and TRBJ1-2; D might be TRBD1 (6 bases). Trimming removed 4 bases at V and 8 bases at J, with 15 bases between. Germline-derived CDR1 and CDR2 are SGHNT and YYREEE (reference sequence). The CDR3 covers 13 residues.

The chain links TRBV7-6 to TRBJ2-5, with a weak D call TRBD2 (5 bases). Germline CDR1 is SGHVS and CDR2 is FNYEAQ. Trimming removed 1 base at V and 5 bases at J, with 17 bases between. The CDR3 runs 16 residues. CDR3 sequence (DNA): TGTGCCAGCAGCTTAGTTGAAACTAGAATGGAGGAGACCCAGTACTTC. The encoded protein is CASSLVETRMEETQYF.

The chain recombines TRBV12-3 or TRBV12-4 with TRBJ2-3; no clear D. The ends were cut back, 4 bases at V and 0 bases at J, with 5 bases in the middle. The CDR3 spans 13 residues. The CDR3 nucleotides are TGTGCCAGCAGTTCCCATAGCACAGATACGCAGTATTTT. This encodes CASSSHSTDTQYF.

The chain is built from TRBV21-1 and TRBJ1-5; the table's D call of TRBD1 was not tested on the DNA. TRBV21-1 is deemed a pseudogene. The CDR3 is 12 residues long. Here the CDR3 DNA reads TGTGCCAGCAAGCAGGGGAGTCAGCCCCAGCATTTT. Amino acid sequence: CASKQGSQPQHF.

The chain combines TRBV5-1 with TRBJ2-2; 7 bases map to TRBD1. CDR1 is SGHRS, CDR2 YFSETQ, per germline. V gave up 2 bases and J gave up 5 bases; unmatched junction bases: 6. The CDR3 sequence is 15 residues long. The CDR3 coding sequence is TGCGCCAGCAGCTTTTCGGGACAGTGGACCGGGGAGCTGTTTTTT. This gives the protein CASSFSGQWTGELFF.

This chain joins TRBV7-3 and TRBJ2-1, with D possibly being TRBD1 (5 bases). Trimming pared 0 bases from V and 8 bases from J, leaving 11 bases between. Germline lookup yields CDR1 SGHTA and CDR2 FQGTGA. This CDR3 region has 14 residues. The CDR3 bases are TGTGCCAGCAGCTTAACGGCAGGGTCTGATGAGCAGTTCTTC. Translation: CASSLTAGSDEQFF. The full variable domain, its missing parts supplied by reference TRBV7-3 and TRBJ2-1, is GAGVSQTPSNKVTEKGKYVELRCDPISGHTALYWYRQSLGQGPEFLIYFQGTGAADDSGLPNDRFFAVRPEGSVSTLKIQRTERGDSAVYLCASSLTAGSDEQFFGPGTRLTVL.

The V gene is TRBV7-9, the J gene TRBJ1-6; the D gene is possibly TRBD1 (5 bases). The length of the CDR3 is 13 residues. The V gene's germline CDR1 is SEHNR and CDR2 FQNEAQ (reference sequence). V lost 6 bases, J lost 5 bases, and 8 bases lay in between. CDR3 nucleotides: TGTGCCAGCAGAGACAGAGATAATTCACCCCTCCACTTT. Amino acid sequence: CASRDRDNSPLHF.